These 24 T cell receptor beta chains were all obtained from the same sample, sequenced in a study of blood T cell repertoires in COVID-19. The repertoire was sequenced with immunoSEQ multiplex PCR; TCRdb's copy has only in-frame clones and lacks some. The sample contains about 240,000 clones, approximately 84% of which appear only once. The sample consisted of peripheral blood. The receptors here all came from a man aged 45 to 65 with acute or convalescent COVID-19.

The chain uses TRBV2 and TRBJ1-2; D remains unclear. The V end was cut by 2 bases, the J end by 3 bases, with 7 bases between. The germline gives CDR1 SNHLY, CDR2 FYNNEI. CDR3 length: 13 residues. CDR3 sequence (DNA): TGTGCCAGCAGTGAATTCCGGGACTATGGCTACACCTTC. Translating it yields CASSEFRDYGYTF.

This clone was counted once. This chain joins TRBV6-5 and TRBJ2-5; TRBD2 matches 9 bases. V was pared by 7 bases and J by 7 bases, with 4 bases of the junction left unmatched. Germline CDR1 reads MNHEY; CDR2 reads SVGAGI. CDR3 length equals 12 residues. CDR3 coding DNA: TGTGCCAGCATTAGAGCGGGGGGGACCCAGTACTTC. It encodes CASIRAGGTQYF.

This rearrangement joins TRBV19 to TRBJ1-1, with D hard to call. From germline, CDR1 is LNHDA and CDR2 SQIVND (reference sequence). The CDR3 has 14 residues. V lost 8 bases and J lost 0, with 13 bases in between. This chain's CDR3 is CASSPPGVNTEAFF. The CDR3 bases are TGTGCCAGTTCCCCGCCAGGTGTGAACACTGAAGCTTTCTTT.

This chain uses TRBV27 with TRBJ2-3, with no clear D. Between the trimmed V and J ends, which lost 6 bases and 0 bases, there was a span of 16 bases. CDR1 is MNHEY, CDR2 SMNVEV, per germline (reference sequence). The CDR3 runs 16 residues. The CDR3 reads CASSRTTPSSTDTQYF. Written as DNA, the CDR3 is TGTGCCAGCAGCCGAACTACCCCCTCTAGCACAGATACGCAGTATTTT.

This chain links TRBV6-5 with TRBJ2-7; 8 nucleotides agree with TRBD1. Per the germline V gene, CDR1 is MNHEY and CDR2 is SVGAGI. The CDR3 spans 15 residues. The ends lost 0 bases at V and 5 bases at J; junction bases unmatched: 6. Here the CDR3 reads CASSYSGQDIHEQYF. The CDR3 coding sequence is TGTGCCAGCAGTTACTCGGGACAGGACATCCACGAGCAGTACTTC.

This rearrangement joins TRBV28 to TRBJ1-2; weak D call: TRBD1 (5 bases). CDR1 MDHEN and CDR2 SYDVKM come from the germline V gene. The CDR3 extends over 17 amino acids. Trimming shortened V by 4 bases and J by 8 bases, and 26 bases separated the two germline ends. The CDR3 reads CASSSPGRGGGIQGYTF. CDR3 DNA sequence: TGTGCCAGCAGTTCCCCAGGGCGGGGCGGAGGGATACAGGGCTACACCTTC.

The CDR3 reads CASSWAGRNEQFF. The CDR3, as DNA: TGTGCCAGCAGTTGGGCAGGGCGCAATGAGCAGTTCTTC. This rearrangement joins TRBV12-3 or TRBV12-4 to TRBJ2-1, with a weak D call TRBD1 (5 bases). V was clipped by 4 bases and J by 6 bases, with 10 bases between them. The CDR3 is made up of 13 amino acids.

The CDR3 bases are TGTGCCAGCAGTGGATATCTAGCGGGAGGGCGAGAGACCCAGTACTTC. It is translated as CASSGYLAGGRETQYF. This chain uses TRBV6-1 with TRBJ2-5; 12 bases fit TRBD2. This CDR3 is built from 16 residues. Germline V gene sequence: CDR1 MNHNS, CDR2 SASEGT. V was clipped by 4 bases and J by 4 bases; unmatched bases: 7.

The chain uses TRBV5-6 and TRBJ2-4; D is undetermined. CDR3 length: 14 residues. V lost 2 bases and J 3 bases, leaving 9 bases between the germline ends. The germline V gene has CDR1 SGHDT and CDR2 YYEEEE. Here the CDR3 reads CASSFPSVKNIQYF. In DNA form, the CDR3 reads TGTGCCAGCAGCTTCCCATCAGTCAAAAACATTCAGTACTTC.

This sequence joins TRBV12-5 and TRBJ1-5, with a weak D call TRBD1 (5 bases). Deletions cut 0 bases from V and 5 bases from J, with 17 bases between. The CDR3 has 17 residues. The germline V gene encodes CDR1 LGHNT and CDR2 FRNRAP. CDR3 sequence reads: CASGLVRRGAGHQPQHF. The DNA for the CDR3 is TGTGCTAGTGGTTTGGTACGTCGCGGGGCCGGACATCAGCCCCAGCATTTT. Together with reference TRBV12-5 and TRBJ1-5, the CDR3 gives the full variable domain: DARVTQTPRHKVTEMGQEVTMRCQPILGHNTVFWYRQTMMQGLELLAYFRNRAPLDDSGMPKDRFSAEMPDATLATLKIQPSEPRDSAVYFCASGLVRRGAGHQPQHFGDGTRLSIL.

The chain combines TRBV6-5 with TRBJ2-7; D gene ambiguous. The germline CDR1 and CDR2 sequences are MNHEY and SVGAGI. The CDR3 loop spans 14 amino acids. V lost 0 bases and J lost 2, with 8 bases in between. The CDR3 spells CASSYSRQTYEQYF. The DNA for the CDR3 is TGTGCCAGCAGTTACTCGAGGCAGACCTACGAGCAGTACTTC.

The chain joins TRBV5-1 to TRBJ1-4, with unresolved D. This CDR3 comprises 15 residues. With 3 bases removed from V and 2 bases from J, the gap between germline ends came to 11 bases. CDR1 is SGHRS and CDR2 is YFSETQ in the germline V gene. The CDR3 DNA sequence: TGCGCCAGCAGCTACTCGTGGAGTACTAATGAAAAACTGTTTTTT. Encoded protein: CASSYSWSTNEKLFF.

The rearrangement uses TRBV18 and TRBJ2-3, with 14 bases aligning to TRBD2. V lost 6 bases to trimming and J lost 5 bases; unmatched junction nucleotides: 4. There are 15 residues in the CDR3. Germline V gene sequence: CDR1 KGHSH, CDR2 LQKENI. Written as DNA, the CDR3 is TGTGCCAGCTCGACGACTAGCGGGAGGGGAGATACGCAGTATTTT. The encoded protein is CASSTTSGRGDTQYF.

This rearrangement joins TRBV18 to TRBJ1-5, with D maybe TRBD1 (6 bases). There are 16 residues in the CDR3. Germline CDR1 and CDR2: KGHSH and LQKENI. Trimming shortened V by 2 bases and J by 4 bases, and 15 bases separated the two germline ends. The CDR3 DNA follows: TGTGCCAGCTCACCAAGATCTGGGGGCGGGAATCAGCCCCAGCATTTT. This encodes CASSPRSGGGNQPQHF.

The chain links TRBV5-6 to TRBJ1-2; 7 bases match TRBD1. CDR1 is SGHDT, CDR2 YYEEEE, per germline. Losses at the gene ends were 5 bases for V and 3 bases for J; bases not matched to a gene: 1. CDR3 length: 12 amino acids. The CDR3 DNA follows: TGTGCCAGCAGAGGACAGGACTATGGCTACACCTTC. This sequence encodes CASRGQDYGYTF.

V is TRBV3-1 (or the pseudogene TRBV3-2) and J is TRBJ2-1; tentatively, D is TRBD2 (5 bases). Germline V lookup: CDR1 LGHDT, CDR2 YNNKEL (reference sequence). The V end lost 2 bases, the J end lost 2 bases, and 10 bases lay between the germline ends. The CDR3 is made up of 15 amino acids. DNA of the CDR3: TGTGCCAGCAGCCAACGGAGCGGAGCCTACAATGAGCAGTTCTTC. As protein: CASSQRSGAYNEQFF.

This clone was observed a single time. This chain links TRBV6-6 with TRBJ2-3; 13 bases are shared with TRBD2. The germline gives CDR1 MNHNY, CDR2 SVGAGI (reference sequence). Losses at the gene ends were 6 bases for V and 8 bases for J; bases not matched to a gene: 11. This CDR3 has 16 residues. CDR3 DNA sequence: TGTGCCAGCAGGGTCCCGACTAGCGGGGGGCAGGGTACGCAGTATTTT. Translation gives CASRVPTSGGQGTQYF.

The V gene is TRBV11-3, the J gene TRBJ1-6; 7 nucleotides match TRBD1. Germline trimming cut 5 bases from V and 7 bases from J; bases unmatched to any gene: 8. There are 15 residues in the CDR3. The germline CDR1 and CDR2 sequences are SGHNT and YENEEA. CDR3 in amino acids: CASSARQGRNSPLHF. DNA of the CDR3: TGTGCCAGCAGCGCCCGACAGGGTAGAAATTCACCCCTCCACTTT.

The chain recombines TRBV7-9 with TRBJ2-3, with no clear D. The V gene lost 3 bases and the J gene lost 3 bases, with 10 bases spanning the gap. CDR3 length: 14 residues. Germline CDR1 is SEHNR and CDR2 is FQNEAQ (reference sequence). The CDR3 region has the DNA TGTGCCAGCAGCTTTCTTACTGAAACAGATACGCAGTATTTT. Protein sequence: CASSFLTETDTQYF.

The V and J genes are TRBV19 and TRBJ1-2; TRBD1 agrees at 7 bases. Germline V gene lookup returns CDR1 LNHDA and CDR2 SQIVND (reference sequence). CDR3 length: 13 residues. Trimming at V came to 3 bases and at J to 6 bases, leaving 4 bases not matched to a gene. The CDR3 nucleotides are TGTGCCAGTAGTATGTTAACAGGGGATGGCTACACCTTC. Translation: CASSMLTGDGYTF.

The V gene is TRBV10-3, the J gene TRBJ2-3; weak D call: TRBD1 (6 bases). The germline V gene encodes CDR1 ENHRY and CDR2 SYGVKD. Trimming shortened V by 4 bases and J by 2 bases, and 7 bases separated the two germline ends. This CDR3 spans 13 amino acids. The CDR3 nucleotides read TGTGCCATCAGTGGACAGGTCACAGATACGCAGTATTTT. It specifies CAISGQVTDTQYF.

V gene TRBV18 combines with J gene TRBJ1-5; D is uncertain. The V end was cut by 6 bases, the J end by 2 bases, with 11 bases between. Germline V gene lookup returns CDR1 KGHSH and CDR2 LQKENI. This CDR3 comprises 14 residues. The CDR3 DNA is TGTGCCAGCTCGCTCAGCGGGGGCAATCAGCCCCAGCATTTT. Protein sequence: CASSLSGGNQPQHF.

This rearrangement joins TRBV5-1 to TRBJ2-2; D uncertain. CDR1 SGHRS and CDR2 YFSETQ come from the germline V gene. The V and J ends lost 1 base and 4 bases respectively, with 14 bases between them. The CDR3 loop spans 16 amino acids. CDR3 nucleotides: TGCGCCAGCAGCTTGTCTATACTGGGCCTCACCGGGGAGCTGTTTTTT. As protein: CASSLSILGLTGELFF.

This clone has only one observation. The chain is built from TRBV11-3 and TRBJ1-4, with 8 positions matching TRBD1. The CDR3 spans 17 residues. The junction had 10 bases not matched to a gene; V was cut back by 0 bases and J by 7 bases. CDR1 is SGHNT and CDR2 is YENEEA in the germline V gene. CDR3 amino acids: CASSLDLPGQEGEKLFF. The CDR3 DNA reads as TGTGCCAGCAGCTTAGATCTGCCGGGACAGGAGGGTGAAAAACTGTTTTTT.